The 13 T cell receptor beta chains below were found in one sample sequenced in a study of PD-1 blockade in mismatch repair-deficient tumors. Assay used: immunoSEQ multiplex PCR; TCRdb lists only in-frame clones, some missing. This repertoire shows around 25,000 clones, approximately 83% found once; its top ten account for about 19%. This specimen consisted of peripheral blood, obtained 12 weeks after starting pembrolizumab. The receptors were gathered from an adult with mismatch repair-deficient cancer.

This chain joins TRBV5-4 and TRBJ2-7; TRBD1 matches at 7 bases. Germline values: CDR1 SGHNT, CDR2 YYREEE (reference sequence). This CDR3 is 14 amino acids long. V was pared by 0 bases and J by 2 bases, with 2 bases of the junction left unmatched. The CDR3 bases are TGTGCCAGCAGCTTGGACGGGACAGCCTACGAGCAGTACTTC. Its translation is CASSLDGTAYEQYF.

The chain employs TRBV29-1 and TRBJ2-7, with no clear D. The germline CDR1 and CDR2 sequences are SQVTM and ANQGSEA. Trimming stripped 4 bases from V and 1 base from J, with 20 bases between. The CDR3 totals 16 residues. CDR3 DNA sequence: TGCAGCGTTGTAGGGATGGGTGAAAGGCAGTCCTACGAGCAGTACTTC. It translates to CSVVGMGERQSYEQYF.

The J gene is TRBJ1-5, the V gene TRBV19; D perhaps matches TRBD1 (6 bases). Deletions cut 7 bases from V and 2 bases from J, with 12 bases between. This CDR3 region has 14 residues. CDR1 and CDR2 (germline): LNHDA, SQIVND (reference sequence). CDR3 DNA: TGTGCCAGTACTCACAGGGCTGGCAATCAGCCCCAGCATTTT. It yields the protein CASTHRAGNQPQHF.

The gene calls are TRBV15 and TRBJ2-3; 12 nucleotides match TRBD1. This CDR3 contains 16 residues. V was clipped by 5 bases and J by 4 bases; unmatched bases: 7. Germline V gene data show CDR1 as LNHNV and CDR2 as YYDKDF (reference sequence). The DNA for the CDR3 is TGTGCCACCAGCGGCGGGGACAGGGGGCTTGCAGATACGCAGTATTTT. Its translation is CATSGGDRGLADTQYF.

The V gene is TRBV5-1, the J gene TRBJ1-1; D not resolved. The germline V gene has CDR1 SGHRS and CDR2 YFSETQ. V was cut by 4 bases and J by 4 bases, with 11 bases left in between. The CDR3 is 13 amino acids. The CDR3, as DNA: TGCGCCAGCAGCCACGAGTGGGGCACTGAAGCTTTCTTT. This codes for CASSHEWGTEAFF.

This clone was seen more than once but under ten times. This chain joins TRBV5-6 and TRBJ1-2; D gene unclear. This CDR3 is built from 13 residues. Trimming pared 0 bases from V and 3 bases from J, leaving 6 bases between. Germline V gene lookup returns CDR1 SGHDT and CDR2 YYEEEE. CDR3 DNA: TGTGCCAGCAGCTTGGGGTTGGACTATGGCTACACCTTC. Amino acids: CASSLGLDYGYTF.

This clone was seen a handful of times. CDR3 in amino acids: CASSVNGGKNYGYTF. CDR3 DNA sequence: TGTGCCAGCAGCGTAAACGGGGGGAAGAACTATGGCTACACCTTC. The chain uses TRBV13 and TRBJ1-2, with D perhaps matching TRBD1 (5 bases). V shed 5 bases and J shed 2 bases, with 15 bases lying between them. Germline CDR1 PRHDT, CDR2 FYEKMQ (reference sequence). This CDR3 has 15 amino acids.

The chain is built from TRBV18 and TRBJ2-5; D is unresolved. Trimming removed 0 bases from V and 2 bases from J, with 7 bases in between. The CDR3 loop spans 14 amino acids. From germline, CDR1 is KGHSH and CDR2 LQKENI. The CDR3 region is CASSPPSGQETQYF. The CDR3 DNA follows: TGTGCCAGCTCACCACCGTCGGGTCAAGAGACCCAGTACTTC.

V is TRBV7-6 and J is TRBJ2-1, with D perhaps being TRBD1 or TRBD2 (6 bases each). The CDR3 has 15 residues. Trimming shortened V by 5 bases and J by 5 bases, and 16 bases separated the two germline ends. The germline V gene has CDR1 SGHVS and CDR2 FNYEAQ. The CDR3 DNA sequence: TGTGCCAGCAGCCTGTTGGCCGGGGGCCACAATGAGCAGTTCTTC. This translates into CASSLLAGGHNEQFF.

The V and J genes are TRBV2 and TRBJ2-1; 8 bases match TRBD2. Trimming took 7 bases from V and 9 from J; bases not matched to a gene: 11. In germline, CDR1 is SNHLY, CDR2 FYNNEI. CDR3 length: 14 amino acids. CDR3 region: CASKAEREMGEQFF. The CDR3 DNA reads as TGTGCCAGCAAGGCGGAGCGGGAGATGGGTGAGCAGTTCTTC. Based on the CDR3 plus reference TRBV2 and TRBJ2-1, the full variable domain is EPEVTQTPSHQVTQMGQEVILRCVPISNHLYFYWYRQILGQKVEFLVSFYNNEISEKSEIFDDQFSVERPDGSNFTLKIRSTKLEDSAMYFCASKAEREMGEQFFGPGTRLTVL.

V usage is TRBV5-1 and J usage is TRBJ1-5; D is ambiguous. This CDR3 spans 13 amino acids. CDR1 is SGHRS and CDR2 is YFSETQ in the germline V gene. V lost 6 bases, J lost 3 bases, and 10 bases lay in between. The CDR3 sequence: CASNFAFNQPQHF. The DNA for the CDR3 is TGCGCCAGCAATTTCGCTTTCAATCAGCCCCAGCATTTT.

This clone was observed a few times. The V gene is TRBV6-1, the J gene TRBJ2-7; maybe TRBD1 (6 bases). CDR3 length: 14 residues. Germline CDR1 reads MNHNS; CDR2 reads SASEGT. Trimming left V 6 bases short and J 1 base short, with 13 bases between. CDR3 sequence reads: CASSQGTQSYEQYF. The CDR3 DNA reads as TGTGCCAGCAGCCAGGGGACACAATCCTACGAGCAGTACTTC.

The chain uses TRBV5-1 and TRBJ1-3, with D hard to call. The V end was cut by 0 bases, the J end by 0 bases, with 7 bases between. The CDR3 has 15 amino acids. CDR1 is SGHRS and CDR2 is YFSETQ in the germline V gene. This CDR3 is CASSLAGSSGNTIYF. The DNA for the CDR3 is TGCGCCAGCAGCTTGGCCGGAAGCTCTGGAAACACCATATATTTT.